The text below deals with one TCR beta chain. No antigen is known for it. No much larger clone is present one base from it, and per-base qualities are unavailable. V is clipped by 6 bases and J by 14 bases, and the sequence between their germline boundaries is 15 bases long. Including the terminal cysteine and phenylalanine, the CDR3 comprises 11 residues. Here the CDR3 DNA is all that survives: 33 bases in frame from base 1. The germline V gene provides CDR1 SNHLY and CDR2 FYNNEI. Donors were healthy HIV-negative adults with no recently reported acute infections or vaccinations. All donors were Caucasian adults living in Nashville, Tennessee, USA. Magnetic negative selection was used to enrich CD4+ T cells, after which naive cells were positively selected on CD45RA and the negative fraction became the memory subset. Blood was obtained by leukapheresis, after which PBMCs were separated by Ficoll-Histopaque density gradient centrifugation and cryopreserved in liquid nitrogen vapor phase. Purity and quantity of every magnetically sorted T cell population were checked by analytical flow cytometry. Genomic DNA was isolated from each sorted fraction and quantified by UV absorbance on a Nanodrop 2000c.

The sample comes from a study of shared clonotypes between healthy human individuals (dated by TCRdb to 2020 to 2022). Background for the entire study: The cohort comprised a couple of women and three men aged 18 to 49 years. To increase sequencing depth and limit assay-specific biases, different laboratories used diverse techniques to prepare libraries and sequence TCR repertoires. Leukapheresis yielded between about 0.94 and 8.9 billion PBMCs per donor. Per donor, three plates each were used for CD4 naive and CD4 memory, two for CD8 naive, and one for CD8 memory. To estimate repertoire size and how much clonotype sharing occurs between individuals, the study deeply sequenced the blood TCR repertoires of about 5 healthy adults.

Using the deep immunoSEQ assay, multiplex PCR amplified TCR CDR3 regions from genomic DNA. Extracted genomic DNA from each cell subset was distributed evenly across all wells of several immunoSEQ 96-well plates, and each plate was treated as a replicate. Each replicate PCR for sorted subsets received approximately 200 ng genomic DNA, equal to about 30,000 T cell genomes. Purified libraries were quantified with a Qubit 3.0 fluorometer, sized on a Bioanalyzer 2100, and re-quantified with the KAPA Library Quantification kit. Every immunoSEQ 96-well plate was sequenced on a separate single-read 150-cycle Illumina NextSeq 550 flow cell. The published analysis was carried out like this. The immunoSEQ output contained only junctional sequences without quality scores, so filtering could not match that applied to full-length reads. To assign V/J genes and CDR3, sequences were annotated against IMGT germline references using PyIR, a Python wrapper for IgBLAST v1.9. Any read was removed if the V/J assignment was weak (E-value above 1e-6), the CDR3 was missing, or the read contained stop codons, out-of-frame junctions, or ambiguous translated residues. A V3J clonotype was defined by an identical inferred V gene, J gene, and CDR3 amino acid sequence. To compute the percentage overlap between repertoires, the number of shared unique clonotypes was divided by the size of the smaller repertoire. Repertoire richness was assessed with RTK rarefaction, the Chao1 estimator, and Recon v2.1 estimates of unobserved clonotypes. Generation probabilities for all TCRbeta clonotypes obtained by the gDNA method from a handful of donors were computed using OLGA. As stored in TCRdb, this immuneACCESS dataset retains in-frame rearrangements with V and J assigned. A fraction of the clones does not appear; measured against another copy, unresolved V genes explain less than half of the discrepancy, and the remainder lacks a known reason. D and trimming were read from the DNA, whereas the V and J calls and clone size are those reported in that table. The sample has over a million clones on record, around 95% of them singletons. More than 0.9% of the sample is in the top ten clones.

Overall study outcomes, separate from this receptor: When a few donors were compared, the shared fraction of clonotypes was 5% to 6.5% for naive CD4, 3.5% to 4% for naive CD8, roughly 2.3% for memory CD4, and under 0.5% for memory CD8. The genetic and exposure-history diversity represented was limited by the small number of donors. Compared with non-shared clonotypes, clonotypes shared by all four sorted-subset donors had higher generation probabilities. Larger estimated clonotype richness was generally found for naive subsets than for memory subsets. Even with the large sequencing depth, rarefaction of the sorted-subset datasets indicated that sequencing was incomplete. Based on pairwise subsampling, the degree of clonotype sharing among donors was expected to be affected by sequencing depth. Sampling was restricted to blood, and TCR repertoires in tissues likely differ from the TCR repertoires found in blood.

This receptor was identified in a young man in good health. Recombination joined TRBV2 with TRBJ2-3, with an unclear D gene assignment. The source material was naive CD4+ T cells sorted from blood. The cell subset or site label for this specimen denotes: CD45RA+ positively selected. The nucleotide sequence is TGTGCCAGCAGCCTATGGGATCTAGGGTATTTT. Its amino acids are CASSLWDLGYF.